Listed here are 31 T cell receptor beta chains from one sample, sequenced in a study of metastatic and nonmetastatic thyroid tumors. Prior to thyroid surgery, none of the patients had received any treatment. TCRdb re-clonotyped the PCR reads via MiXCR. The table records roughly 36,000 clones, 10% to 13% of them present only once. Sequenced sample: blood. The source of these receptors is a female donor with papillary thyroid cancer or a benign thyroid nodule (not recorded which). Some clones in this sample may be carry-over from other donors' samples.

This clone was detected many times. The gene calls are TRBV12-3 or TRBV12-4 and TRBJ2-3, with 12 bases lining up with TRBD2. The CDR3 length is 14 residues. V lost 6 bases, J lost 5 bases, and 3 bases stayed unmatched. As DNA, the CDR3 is TGTGCCAGCAGCACACTAGCGGGAGGAGATACGCAGTATTTT. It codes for CASSTLAGGDTQYF.

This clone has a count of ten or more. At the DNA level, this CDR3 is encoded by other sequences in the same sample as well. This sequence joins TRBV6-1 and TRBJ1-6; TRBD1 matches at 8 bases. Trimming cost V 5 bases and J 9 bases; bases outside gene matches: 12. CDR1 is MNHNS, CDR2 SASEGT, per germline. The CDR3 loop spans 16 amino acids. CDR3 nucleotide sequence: TGTGCCAGCAGTCCGTTCAGAGGACAGGGTGTTTCACCCCTCCACTTT. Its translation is CASSPFRGQGVSPLHF.

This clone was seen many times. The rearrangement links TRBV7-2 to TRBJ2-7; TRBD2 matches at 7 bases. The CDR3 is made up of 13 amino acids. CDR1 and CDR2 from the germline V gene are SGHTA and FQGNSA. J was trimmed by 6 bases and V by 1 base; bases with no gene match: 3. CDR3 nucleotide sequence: TGTGCCAGCAGCTTAGGGGGGGGTCGCGAGCAGTACTTC. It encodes CASSLGGGREQYF. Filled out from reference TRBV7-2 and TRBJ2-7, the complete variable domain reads GAGVSQSPSNKVTEKGKDVELRCDPISGHTALYWYRQSLGQGLEFLIYFQGNSAPDKSGLPSDRFSAERTGGSVSTLTIQRTQQEDSAVYLCASSLGGGREQYFGPGTRLTVT.

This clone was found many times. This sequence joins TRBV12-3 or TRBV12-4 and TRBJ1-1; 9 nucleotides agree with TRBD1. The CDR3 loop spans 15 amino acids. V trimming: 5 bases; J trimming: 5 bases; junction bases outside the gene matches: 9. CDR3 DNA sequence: TGTGCCAGCAGTAAGCGCGGACAGGGGAAAACTGAAGCTTTCTTT. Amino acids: CASSKRGQGKTEAFF.

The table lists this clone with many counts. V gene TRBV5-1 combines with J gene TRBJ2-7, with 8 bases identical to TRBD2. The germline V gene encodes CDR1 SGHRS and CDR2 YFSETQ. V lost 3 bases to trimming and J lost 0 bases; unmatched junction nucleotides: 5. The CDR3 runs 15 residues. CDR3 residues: CASSSPTSGSYEQYF. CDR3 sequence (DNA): TGCGCCAGCAGCTCCCCTACTAGCGGCTCCTACGAGCAGTACTTC.

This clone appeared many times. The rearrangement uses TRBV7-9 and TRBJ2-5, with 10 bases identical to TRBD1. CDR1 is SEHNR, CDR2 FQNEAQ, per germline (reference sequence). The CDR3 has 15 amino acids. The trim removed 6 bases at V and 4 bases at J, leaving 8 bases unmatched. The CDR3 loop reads CASRAGQGKAETQYF. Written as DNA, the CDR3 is TGTGCCAGCAGGGCGGGACAGGGGAAGGCAGAGACCCAGTACTTC. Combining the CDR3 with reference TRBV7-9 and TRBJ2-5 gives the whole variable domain DTGVSQNPRHKITKRGQNVTFRCDPISEHNRLYWYRQTLGQGPEFLTYFQNEAQLEKSRLLSDRFSAERPKGSFSTLEIQRTEQGDSAMYLCASRAGQGKAETQYFGPGTRLLVL.

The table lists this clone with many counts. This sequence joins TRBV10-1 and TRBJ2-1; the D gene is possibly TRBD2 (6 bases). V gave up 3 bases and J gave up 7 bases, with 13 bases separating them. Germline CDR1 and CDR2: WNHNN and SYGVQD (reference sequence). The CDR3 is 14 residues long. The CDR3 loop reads CASSDSAGRNEQFF. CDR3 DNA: TGCGCCAGCAGTGACAGCGCGGGACGTAATGAGCAGTTCTTC.

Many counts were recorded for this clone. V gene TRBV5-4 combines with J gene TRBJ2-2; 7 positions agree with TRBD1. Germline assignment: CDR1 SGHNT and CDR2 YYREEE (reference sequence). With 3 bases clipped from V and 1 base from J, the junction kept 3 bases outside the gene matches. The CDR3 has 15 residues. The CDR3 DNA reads TGTGCCAGCAGCTCTAACAGGGGGAACACCGGGGAGCTGTTTTTT. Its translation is CASSSNRGNTGELFF.

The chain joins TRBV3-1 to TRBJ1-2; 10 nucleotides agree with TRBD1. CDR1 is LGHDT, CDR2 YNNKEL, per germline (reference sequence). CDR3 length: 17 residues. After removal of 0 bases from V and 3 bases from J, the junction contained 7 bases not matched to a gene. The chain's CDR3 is CASSQDRDRGRDYGYTF. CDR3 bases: TGTGCCAGCAGCCAAGACCGGGACAGGGGAAGGGACTATGGCTACACCTTC. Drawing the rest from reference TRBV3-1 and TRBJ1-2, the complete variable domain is DTAVSQTPKYLVTQMGNDKSIKCEQNLGHDTMYWYKQDSKKFLKIMFSYNNKELIINETVPNRFSPKSPDKAHLNLHINSLELGDSAVYFCASSQDRDRGRDYGYTFGSGTRLTVV.

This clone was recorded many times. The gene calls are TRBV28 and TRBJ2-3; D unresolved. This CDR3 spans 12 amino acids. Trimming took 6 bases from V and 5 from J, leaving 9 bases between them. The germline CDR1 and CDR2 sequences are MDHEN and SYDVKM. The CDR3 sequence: CASSPPGDTQYF. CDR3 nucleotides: TGTGCCAGCAGCCCCCCGGGAGATACGCAGTATTTT.

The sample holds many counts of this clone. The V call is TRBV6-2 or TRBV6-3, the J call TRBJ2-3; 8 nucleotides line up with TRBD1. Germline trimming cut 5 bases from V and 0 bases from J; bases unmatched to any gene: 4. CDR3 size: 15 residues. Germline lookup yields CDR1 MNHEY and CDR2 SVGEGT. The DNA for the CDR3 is TGTGCCAGCAGTGAAGGACAGGGAAGCACAGATACGCAGTATTTT. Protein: CASSEGQGSTDTQYF.

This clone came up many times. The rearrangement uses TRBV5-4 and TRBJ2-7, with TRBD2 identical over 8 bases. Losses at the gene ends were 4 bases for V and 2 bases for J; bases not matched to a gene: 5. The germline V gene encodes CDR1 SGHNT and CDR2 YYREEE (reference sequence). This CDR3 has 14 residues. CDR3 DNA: TGTGCCAGCAGCACTAGCGGACTAACCTACGAGCAGTACTTC. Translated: CASSTSGLTYEQYF.

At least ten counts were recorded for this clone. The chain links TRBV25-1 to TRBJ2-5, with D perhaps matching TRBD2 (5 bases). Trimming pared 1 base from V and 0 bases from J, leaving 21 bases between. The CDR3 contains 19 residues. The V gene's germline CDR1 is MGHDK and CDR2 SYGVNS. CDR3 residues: CASSEFDFWEQTNQETQYF. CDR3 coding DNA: TGTGCCAGCAGTGAATTTGATTTTTGGGAGCAAACTAACCAAGAGACCCAGTACTTC.

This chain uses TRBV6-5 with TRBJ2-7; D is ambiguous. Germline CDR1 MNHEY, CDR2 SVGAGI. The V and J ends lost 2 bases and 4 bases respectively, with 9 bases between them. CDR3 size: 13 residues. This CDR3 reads CASSYADGYEQYF. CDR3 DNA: TGTGCCAGCAGTTACGCTGATGGATACGAGCAGTACTTC.

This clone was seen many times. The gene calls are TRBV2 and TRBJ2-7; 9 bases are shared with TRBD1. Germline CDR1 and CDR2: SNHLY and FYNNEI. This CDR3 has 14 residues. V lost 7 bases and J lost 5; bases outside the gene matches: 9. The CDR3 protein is CASTQARQGDEQYF. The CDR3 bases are TGTGCCAGCACCCAAGCTCGACAGGGGGACGAGCAGTACTTC.

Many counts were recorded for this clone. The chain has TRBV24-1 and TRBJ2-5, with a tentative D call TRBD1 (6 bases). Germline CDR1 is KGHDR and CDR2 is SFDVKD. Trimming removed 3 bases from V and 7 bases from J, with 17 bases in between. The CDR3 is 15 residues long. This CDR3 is CATSDGGQSPRTQYF. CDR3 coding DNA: TGTGCCACCAGTGATGGTGGACAGAGCCCACGGACCCAGTACTTC.

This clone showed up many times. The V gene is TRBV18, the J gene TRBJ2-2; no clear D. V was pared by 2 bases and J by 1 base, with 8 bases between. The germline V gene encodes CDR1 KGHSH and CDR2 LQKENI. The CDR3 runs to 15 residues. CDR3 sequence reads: CASSPVAGNTGELFF. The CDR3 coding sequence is TGTGCCAGCTCACCAGTGGCAGGGAACACCGGGGAGCTGTTTTTT.

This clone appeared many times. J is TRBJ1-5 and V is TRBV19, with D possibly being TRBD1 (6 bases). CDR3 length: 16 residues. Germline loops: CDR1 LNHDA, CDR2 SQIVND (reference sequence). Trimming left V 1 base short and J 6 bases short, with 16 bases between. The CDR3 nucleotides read TGTGCCAGTAGTATAGTAGGGGGGGTGAGTAGTCAGCCCCAGCATTTT. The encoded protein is CASSIVGGVSSQPQHF.

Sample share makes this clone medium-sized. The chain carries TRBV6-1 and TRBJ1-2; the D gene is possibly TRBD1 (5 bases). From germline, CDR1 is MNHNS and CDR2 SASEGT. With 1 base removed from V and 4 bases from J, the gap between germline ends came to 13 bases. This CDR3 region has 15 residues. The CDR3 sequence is CASSEDPTGPYGYTF. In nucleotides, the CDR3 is TGTGCCAGCAGTGAAGATCCGACGGGGCCCTATGGCTACACCTTC.

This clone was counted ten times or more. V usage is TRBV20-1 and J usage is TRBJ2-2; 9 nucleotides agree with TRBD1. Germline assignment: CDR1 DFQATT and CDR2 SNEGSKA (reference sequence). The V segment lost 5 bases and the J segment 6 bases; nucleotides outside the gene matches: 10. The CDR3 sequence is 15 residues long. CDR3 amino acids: CSALSRDRASGELFF. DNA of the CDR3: TGCAGTGCTTTGTCCCGGGACAGGGCTTCCGGGGAGCTGTTTTTT.

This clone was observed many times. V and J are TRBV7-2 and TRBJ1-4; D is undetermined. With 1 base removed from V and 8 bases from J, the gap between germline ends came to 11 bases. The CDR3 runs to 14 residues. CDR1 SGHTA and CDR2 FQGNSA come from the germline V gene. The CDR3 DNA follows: TGTGCCAGCAGCTTAGATAGGGCCGGGGAAAAACTGTTTTTT. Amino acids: CASSLDRAGEKLFF.

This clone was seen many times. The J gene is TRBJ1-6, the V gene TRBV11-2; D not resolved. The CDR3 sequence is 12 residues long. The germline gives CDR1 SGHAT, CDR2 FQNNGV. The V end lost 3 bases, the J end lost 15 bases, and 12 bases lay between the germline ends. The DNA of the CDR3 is TGTGCCAGCAGCTTGGTGGACGAGAACCTCCACTTT. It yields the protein CASSLVDENLHF.

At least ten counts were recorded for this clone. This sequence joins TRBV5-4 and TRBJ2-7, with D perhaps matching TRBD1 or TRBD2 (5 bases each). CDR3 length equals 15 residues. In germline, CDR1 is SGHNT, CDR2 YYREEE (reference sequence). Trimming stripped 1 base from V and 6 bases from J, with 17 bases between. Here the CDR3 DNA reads TGTGCCAGCAGCTTGCGAGGGGTGGCCCGCGGCGAGCAGTACTTC. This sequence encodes CASSLRGVARGEQYF.

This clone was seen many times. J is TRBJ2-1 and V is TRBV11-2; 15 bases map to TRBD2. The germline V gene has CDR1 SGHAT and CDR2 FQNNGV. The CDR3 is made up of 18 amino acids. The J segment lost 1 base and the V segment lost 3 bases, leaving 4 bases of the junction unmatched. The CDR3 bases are TGTGCCAGCAGCTTCGGGACTAGCGGGAGGTCGTCCTACAATGAGCAGTTCTTC. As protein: CASSFGTSGRSSYNEQFF.

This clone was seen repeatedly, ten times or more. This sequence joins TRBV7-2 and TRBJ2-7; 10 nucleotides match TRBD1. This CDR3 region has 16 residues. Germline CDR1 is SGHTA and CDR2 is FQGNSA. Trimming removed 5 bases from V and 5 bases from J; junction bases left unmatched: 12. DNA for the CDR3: TGTGCCAGCAGCCCCCCCCCGGGACAGGGGTACCACGAGCAGTACTTC. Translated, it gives CASSPPPGQGYHEQYF. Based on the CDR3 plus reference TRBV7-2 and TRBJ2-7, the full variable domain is GAGVSQSPSNKVTEKGKDVELRCDPISGHTALYWYRQSLGQGLEFLIYFQGNSAPDKSGLPSDRFSAERTGGSVSTLTIQRTQQEDSAVYLCASSPPPGQGYHEQYFGPGTRLTVT.

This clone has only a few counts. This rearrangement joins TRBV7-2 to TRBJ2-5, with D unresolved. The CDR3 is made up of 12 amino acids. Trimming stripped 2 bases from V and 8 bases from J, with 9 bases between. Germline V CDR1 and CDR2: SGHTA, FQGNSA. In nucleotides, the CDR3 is TGTGCCAGCAGCTTATTCGAAGGAACCCAGTACTTC. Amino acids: CASSLFEGTQYF. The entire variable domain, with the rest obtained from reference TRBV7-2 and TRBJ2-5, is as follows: GAGVSQSPSNKVTEKGKDVELRCDPISGHTALYWYRQSLGQGLEFLIYFQGNSAPDKSGLPSDRFSAERTGGSVSTLTIQRTQQEDSAVYLCASSLFEGTQYFGPGTRLLVL.

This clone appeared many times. CDR3 in amino acids: CASNVLSSGANVLTF. Here the CDR3 DNA reads TGTGCCAGCAACGTTCTGTCCTCTGGGGCCAACGTCCTGACTTTC. The chain links TRBV6-1 to TRBJ2-6; D is ambiguous. The V gene lost 7 bases and the J gene lost 0 bases, with 10 bases spanning the gap. CDR3 length: 15 amino acids. In germline, CDR1 is MNHNS, CDR2 SASEGT.

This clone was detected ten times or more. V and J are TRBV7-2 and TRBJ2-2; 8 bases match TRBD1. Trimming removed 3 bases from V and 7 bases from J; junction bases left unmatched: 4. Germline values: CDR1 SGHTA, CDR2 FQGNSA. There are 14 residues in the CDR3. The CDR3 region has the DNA TGTGCCAGCAGCTTGGACAGGGCTAGCGGGGAGCTGTTTTTT. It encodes CASSLDRASGELFF.

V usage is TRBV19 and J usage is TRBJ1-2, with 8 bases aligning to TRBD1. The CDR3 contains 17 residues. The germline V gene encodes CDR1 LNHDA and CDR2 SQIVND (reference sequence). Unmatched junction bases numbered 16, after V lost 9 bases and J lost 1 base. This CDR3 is CASRKGPTGGINYGYTF. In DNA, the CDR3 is TGTGCCAGCCGGAAGGGACCCACAGGGGGGATTAACTATGGCTACACCTTC.

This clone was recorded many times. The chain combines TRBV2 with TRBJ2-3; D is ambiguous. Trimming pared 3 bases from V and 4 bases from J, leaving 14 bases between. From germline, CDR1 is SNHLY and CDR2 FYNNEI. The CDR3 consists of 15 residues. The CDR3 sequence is CASSDYREKPDTQYF. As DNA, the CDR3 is TGTGCCAGCAGTGATTATAGGGAAAAGCCAGATACGCAGTATTTT. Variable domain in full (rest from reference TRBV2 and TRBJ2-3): EPEVTQTPSHQVTQMGQEVILRCVPISNHLYFYWYRQILGQKVEFLVSFYNNEISEKSEIFDDQFSVERPDGSNFTLKIRSTKLEDSAMYFCASSDYREKPDTQYFGPGTRLTVL.

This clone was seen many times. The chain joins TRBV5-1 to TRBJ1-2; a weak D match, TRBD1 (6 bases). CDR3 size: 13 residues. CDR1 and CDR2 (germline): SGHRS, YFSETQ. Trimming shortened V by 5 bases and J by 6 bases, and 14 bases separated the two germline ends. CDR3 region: CASRLRGVDGYTF. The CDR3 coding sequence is TGCGCCAGCAGACTCAGGGGAGTCGATGGCTACACCTTC.